These T cell receptor beta chains were read from a single sample in a study of blood T cell repertoires in COVID-19. Assay: immunoSEQ multiplex PCR; the TCRdb copy retains only in-frame clones and omits some. Of 120,000 or so clones in the sample, roughly 89% were seen once. Sequenced: peripheral blood. These receptors were collected from a woman in her forties or fifties with acute or convalescent COVID-19. CDR3s include the opening cysteine and the closing phenylalanine or tryptophan. A D gene is named only where the DNA matches it firmly. Size is stated for part of the rows, as once, few or many counts, or as a class when the clone is expanded.

J,D,size,V,DNA,CDR3
TRBJ1-5,.,.,TRBV2,TGTGCCAGCAGTGAGCCGGGGAGCAATCAGCCCCAGCATTTT,CASSEPGSNQPQHF
TRBJ2-5,TRBD1,.,TRBV6-5,TGTGCCAGCAGTTGGACAGGGTATCAAGAGACCCAGTACTTC,CASSWTGYQETQYF
TRBJ1-2,TRBD1,.,TRBV5-6,TGTGCCAGCAGCACCGGGACAGTCTATGGCTACACCTTC,CASSTGTVYGYTF
TRBJ2-5,TRBD2,.,TRBV5-1,TGCGCCAGCAGCTTGCGGGACTATTATCAAGAGACCCAGTACTTC,CASSLRDYYQETQYF
TRBJ2-5,TRBD2,.,TRBV10-3,TGTGCCACGGACTTAGGACTAGCGGGAGGGCCCAAGACCCAGTACTTC,CATDLGLAGGPKTQYF
TRBJ2-5,.,.,TRBV5-6,TGTGCCAGCATCTGGCGGTTCGGGCCCCGGGAAACCCAGTACTTC,CASIWRFGPRETQYF
TRBJ2-1,.,few,TRBV19,TGTGCCAGTAGTATTGACAGCCTAAGCTCCTACAATGAGCAGTTCTTC,CASSIDSLSSYNEQFF
TRBJ2-2,TRBD1,few,TRBV6-5,TGTGCCAGCAGAACACAGGGGGCTAGAGGCGGGGAGCTGTTTTTT,CASRTQGARGGELFF
TRBJ1-5,TRBD1,.,TRBV7-2,TGTGCCAGCAGCTTAGTAGGGGGCTGGGGCAATCAGCCCCAGCATTTT,CASSLVGGWGNQPQHF
TRBJ2-7,.,.,TRBV7-6,TGTGCCAGCAGCTTAGACGCAGCCTACGAGCAGTACTTC,CASSLDAAYEQYF
TRBJ1-2,.,.,TRBV5-8,TGTGCCAGCAGCTGGGGGACTCTTCAATTTTGGGGCTACACCTTC,CASSWGTLQFWGYTF
TRBJ2-7,.,.,TRBV19,TGTGCCAGTAGCCGAGGGAGGACGCTCTCCTACGAGCAGTACTTC,CASSRGRTLSYEQYF
TRBJ1-2,.,.,TRBV6-5,TGTGCCAGCAGCCGGACTCCTGGCTCTAACTATGGCTACACCTTC,CASSRTPGSNYGYTF
TRBJ2-3,TRBD2,.,TRBV5-4,TGTGCCAGCAGATTGTCTGGACTAGCTAGCACAGATACGCAGTATTTT,CASRLSGLASTDTQYF
TRBJ2-5,.,.,TRBV5-1,TGCGCCAGCAGCCGGTGGCGGGGGCTCCAAGAGACCCAGTACTTC,CASSRWRGLQETQYF
TRBJ1-1,TRBD1,.,TRBV3-1/TRBV3-2,TGTGCCAGCAGCCTAGCCGGGACAGCAAACACTGAAGCTTTCTTT,CASSLAGTANTEAFF
TRBJ2-1,TRBD1,.,TRBV5-6,TGTGCCAGCAGCTTCTCGACAGGGGCCTACAATGAGCAGTTCTTC,CASSFSTGAYNEQFF
TRBJ2-5,TRBD1,.,TRBV10-3,TGTGCCATCAGTGAAGGACAGGGGTTAGAGACCCAGTACTTC,CAISEGQGLETQYF
TRBJ2-2,.,once,TRBV18,TGTGCCAGCTCACCTCCTGGACATCGCGGCACCGGGGAGCTGTTTTTT,CASSPPGHRGTGELFF
TRBJ1-1,.,.,TRBV15,TGTGCCACCAGCAGATCCAACAGCACTGAAGCTTTCTTT,CATSRSNSTEAFF
TRBJ1-1,.,medium-sized,TRBV18,TGTGCCAGCTCACACCGACAGGCCCGGGGTGAAGCTTTCTTT,CASSHRQARGEAFF
TRBJ2-3,.,few,TRBV16,TGTGCCAGCAGCCCCCGGAGCGGTGTCACAGATACGCAGTATTTT,CASSPRSGVTDTQYF
TRBJ2-1,.,.,TRBV6-4,TGTGCCAGCAGTGCCCAGAGTGAGGATGAGCAGTTCTTC,CASSAQSEDEQFF
TRBJ1-1,.,.,TRBV5-4,TGTGCCAGCAGCATCAACAGGGCGAACACTGAAGCTTTCTTT,CASSINRANTEAFF
TRBJ2-7,TRBD2,.,TRBV18,TGTGCCAGCTCACCCGGGACTAGCGGTCGCTACGAGCAGTACTTC,CASSPGTSGRYEQYF
TRBJ1-2,.,.,TRBV30,TGTGCCTGGAGTACCCCGGGGAGGGCGCACTATGGCTACACCTTC,CAWSTPGRAHYGYTF
TRBJ2-3,TRBD1,.,TRBV7-2,TGTGCCAGCAGCCTCAGGGGGCTGGGCACAGATACGCAGTATTTT,CASSLRGLGTDTQYF
TRBJ2-2,.,.,TRBV11-3,TGTGCCAGCAGCTTACAGGGTTCCGGGGAGCTGTTTTTT,CASSLQGSGELFF
TRBJ2-3,TRBD1,.,TRBV16,TGTGCCAGCAGCCAAAGACAGGGGGCAGATACGCAGTATTTT,CASSQRQGADTQYF
TRBJ1-2,TRBD1,.,TRBV2,TGTGCCAGCAGTGACCCCGGGACAGAAAACTATGGCTACACCTTC,CASSDPGTENYGYTF
TRBJ2-2,.,.,TRBV29-1,TGCAGCGCCTCAGGGAACACCGGGGAGCTGTTTTTT,CSASGNTGELFF
TRBJ1-2,.,.,TRBV7-9,TGTGCCAGCAGCTTAGACAGGGTCTGGGACTATGGCTACACCTTC,CASSLDRVWDYGYTF
TRBJ1-1,.,few,TRBV19,TGTGCCAGTAGTATAGGAGAGGCGCTGGGAGCTTTCTTT,CASSIGEALGAFF
TRBJ1-5,TRBD1,.,TRBV29-1,TGCAGCGTGCCGGGACAGGACTCTTGGCGGCCCCAGCATTTT,CSVPGQDSWRPQHF
TRBJ2-7,.,.,TRBV21-1,TGTGCCAGCAGCAAAGCCCGGACTAGCGAGGGGGTCGAGCAGTACTTC,CASSKARTSEGVEQYF
TRBJ2-5,.,few,TRBV27,TGTGCCAGCAGACCTGGAGGGAAGACGAACAGCCAAGAGACCCAGTACTTC,CASRPGGKTNSQETQYF
TRBJ1-5,.,.,TRBV5-1,TGCGCCATTGCATTTCGGGGGCCCCAGCATTTT,CAIAFRGPQHF
TRBJ2-1,.,.,TRBV9,TGTGCCAGCAGCGTAGCGCGGAATGAGCAGTTCTTC,CASSVARNEQFF
TRBJ2-5,TRBD2,.,TRBV27,TGTGCCAGCAGTTTATTTGCGGGAGGGCCCAAAGAGACCCAGTACTTC,CASSLFAGGPKETQYF
TRBJ1-3,.,many,TRBV19,TGTGCCAGTAGAGGATACTCCACAGGGCATTCTTCTGGAAACACCATATATTTT,CASRGYSTGHSSGNTIYF
TRBJ1-4,.,.,TRBV25-1,TGTGCCAGCAGTGACCCCGGGGGGGGGCATGAAAAACTGTTTTTT,CASSDPGGGHEKLFF
TRBJ2-7,TRBD2,.,TRBV7-2,TGTGCCAGCAGCTTAGTTGGCGGGGGGACCGGGGGGTCCTACGAGCAGTACTTC,CASSLVGGGTGGSYEQYF